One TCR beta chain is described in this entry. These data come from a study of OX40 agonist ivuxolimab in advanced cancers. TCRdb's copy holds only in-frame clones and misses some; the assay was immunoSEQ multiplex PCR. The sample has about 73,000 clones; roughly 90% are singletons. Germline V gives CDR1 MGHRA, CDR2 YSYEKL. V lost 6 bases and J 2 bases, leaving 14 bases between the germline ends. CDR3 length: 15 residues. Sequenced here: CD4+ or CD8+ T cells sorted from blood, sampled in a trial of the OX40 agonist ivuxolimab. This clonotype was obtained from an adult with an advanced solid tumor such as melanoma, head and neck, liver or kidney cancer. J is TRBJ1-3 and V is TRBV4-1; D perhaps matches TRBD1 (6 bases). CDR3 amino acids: CASSYAGDTGNTIYF. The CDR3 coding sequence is TGCGCCAGCAGTTACGCAGGGGACACTGGAAACACCATATATTTT.